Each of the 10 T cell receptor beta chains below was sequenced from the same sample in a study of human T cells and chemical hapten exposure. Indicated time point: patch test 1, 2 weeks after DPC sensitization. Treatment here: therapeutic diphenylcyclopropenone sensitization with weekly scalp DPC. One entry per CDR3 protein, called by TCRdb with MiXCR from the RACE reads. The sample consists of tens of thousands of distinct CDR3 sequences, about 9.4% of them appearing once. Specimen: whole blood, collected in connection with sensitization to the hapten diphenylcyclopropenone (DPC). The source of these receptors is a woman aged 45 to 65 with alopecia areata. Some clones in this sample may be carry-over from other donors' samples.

The CDR3 coding sequence is TGTGCCAGCAGTGATGGGGGGCCGCGAGAGCAGTACTTC. Amino acids: CASSDGGPREQYF. The chain links TRBV2 to TRBJ2-7; tentatively, D is TRBD1 or TRBD2 (6 bases each). The germline V gene encodes CDR1 SNHLY and CDR2 FYNNEI. Trimming took 3 bases from V and 7 from J, leaving 13 bases between them. The CDR3 is 13 amino acids. Variable domain in full (rest from reference TRBV2 and TRBJ2-7): EPEVTQTPSHQVTQMGQEVILRCVPISNHLYFYWYRQILGQKVEFLVSFYNNEISEKSEIFDDQFSVERPDGSNFTLKIRSTKLEDSAMYFCASSDGGPREQYFGPGTRLTVT.

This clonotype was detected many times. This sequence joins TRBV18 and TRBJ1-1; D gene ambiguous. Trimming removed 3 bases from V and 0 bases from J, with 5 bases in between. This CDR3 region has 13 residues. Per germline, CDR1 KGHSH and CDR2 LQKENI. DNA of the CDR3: TGTGCCAGCTCACCTAACCTGAACACTGAAGCTTTCTTT. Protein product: CASSPNLNTEAFF. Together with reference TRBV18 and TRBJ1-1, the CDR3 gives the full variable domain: NAGVMQNPRHLVRRRGQEARLRCSPMKGHSHVYWYRQLPEEGLKFMVYLQKENIIDESGMPKERFSAEFPKEGPSILRIQQVVRGDSAAYFCASSPNLNTEAFFGQGTRLTVV.

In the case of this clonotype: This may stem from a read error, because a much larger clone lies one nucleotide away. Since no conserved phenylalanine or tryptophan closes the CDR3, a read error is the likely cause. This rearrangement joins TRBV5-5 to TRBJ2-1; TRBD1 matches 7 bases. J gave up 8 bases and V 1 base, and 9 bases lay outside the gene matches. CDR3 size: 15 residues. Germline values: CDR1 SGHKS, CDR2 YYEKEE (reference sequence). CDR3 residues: CASSLRGTTGDEQFS. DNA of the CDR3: TGTGCCAGCAGCTTGCGGGGTACAACAGGGGATGAGCAGTTCTCC.

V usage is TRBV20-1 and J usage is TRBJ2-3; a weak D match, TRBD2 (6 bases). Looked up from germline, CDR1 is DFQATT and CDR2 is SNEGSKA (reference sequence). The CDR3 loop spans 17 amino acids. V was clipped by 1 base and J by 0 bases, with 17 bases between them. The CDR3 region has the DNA TGCAGTGCTAGAGGCCCCCTGGCGGGACCTAGCACAGATACGCAGTATTTT. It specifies CSARGPLAGPSTDTQYF.

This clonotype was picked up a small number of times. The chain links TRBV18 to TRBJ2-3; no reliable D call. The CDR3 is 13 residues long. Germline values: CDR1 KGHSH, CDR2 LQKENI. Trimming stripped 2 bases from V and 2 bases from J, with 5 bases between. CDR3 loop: CASSPGNTDTQYF. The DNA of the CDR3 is TGTGCCAGCTCACCAGGAAACACAGATACGCAGTATTTT.

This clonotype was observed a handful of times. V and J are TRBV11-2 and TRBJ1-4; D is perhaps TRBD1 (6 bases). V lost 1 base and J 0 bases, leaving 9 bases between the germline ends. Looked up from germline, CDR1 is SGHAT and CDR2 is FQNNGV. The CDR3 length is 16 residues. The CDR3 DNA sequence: TGTGCCAGCAGCTTAGGAGGGGGGCCAACTAATGAAAAACTGTTTTTT. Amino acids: CASSLGGGPTNEKLFF.

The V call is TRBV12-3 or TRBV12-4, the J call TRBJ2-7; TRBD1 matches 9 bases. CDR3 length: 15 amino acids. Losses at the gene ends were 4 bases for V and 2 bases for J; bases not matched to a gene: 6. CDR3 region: CASSSTGGAAYEQYF. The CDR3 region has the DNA TGTGCCAGCAGTTCCACAGGGGGCGCGGCCTACGAGCAGTACTTC.

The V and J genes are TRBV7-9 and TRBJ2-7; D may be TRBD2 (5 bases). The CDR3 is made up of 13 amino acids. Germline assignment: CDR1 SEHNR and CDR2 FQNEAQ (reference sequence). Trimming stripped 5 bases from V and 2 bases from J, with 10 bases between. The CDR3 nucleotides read TGTGCCAGCAGCCTGGACGGGACCTACGAGCAGTACTTC. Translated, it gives CASSLDGTYEQYF.

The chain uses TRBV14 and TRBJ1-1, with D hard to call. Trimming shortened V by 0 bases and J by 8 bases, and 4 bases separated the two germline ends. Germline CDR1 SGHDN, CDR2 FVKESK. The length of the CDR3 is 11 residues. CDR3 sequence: CASSQEKEAFF. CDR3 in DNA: TGTGCCAGCAGCCAAGAAAAGGAAGCTTTCTTT.

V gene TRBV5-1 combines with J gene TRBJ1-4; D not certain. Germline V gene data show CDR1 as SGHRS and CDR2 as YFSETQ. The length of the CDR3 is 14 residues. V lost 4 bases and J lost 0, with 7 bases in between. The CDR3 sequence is CASSPTATNEKLFF. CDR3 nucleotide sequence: TGCGCCAGCAGCCCCACAGCAACTAATGAAAAACTGTTTTTT.